Listed here are 27 T cell receptor beta chains from one sample, sequenced in a study of Tregs in tolerant kidney transplant recipients. The assay was immunoSEQ multiplex PCR, and TCRdb's table has in-frame clones only and misses some. This sample has approximately 100,000 clones, with over 85% found just once. The sequencing here drew on CD4+ T cells from blood, taken before the transplant. The receptors shown here come from a human donor who received a combined kidney and bone marrow transplant.

J is TRBJ2-7 and V is TRBV4-1; 15 positions agree with TRBD2. V shed 0 bases, J shed 4 bases, and the junction held 4 bases outside the gene matches. The CDR3 consists of 17 residues. Germline assignment: CDR1 MGHRA and CDR2 YSYEKL. This chain's CDR3 is CASSQDRTSGGGYEQYF. Written as DNA, the CDR3 is TGCGCCAGCAGCCAAGACCGGACTAGCGGGGGGGGGTACGAGCAGTACTTC.

The gene calls are TRBV4-3 and TRBJ2-2; D possibly corresponds to TRBD1 (6 bases). V dropped 4 bases and J dropped 4 bases, with 22 bases sitting between them. The CDR3 runs to 18 residues. The germline gives CDR1 LGHNA, CDR2 YSLEER. The CDR3, as DNA: TGCGCCAGCAGCCTCAACCTCAGGGGACCGACGGGCACCGGGGAGCTGTTTTTT. Residues: CASSLNLRGPTGTGELFF.

The J gene is TRBJ1-1, the V gene TRBV28, with a possible D match to TRBD1 (5 bases). The CDR3 is 16 residues long. CDR1 MDHEN and CDR2 SYDVKM come from the germline V gene. V lost 0 bases to trimming and J lost 1 base, with 12 bases between them. The CDR3: CASSLWEGPKNTEAFF. In nucleotides, the CDR3 is TGTGCCAGCAGTTTATGGGAGGGGCCCAAGAACACTGAAGCTTTCTTT.

This rearrangement joins TRBV28 to TRBJ1-2; 8 bases are shared with TRBD1. V gave up 4 bases and J gave up 5 bases; unmatched junction bases: 9. The CDR3 is made up of 15 amino acids. Germline CDR1 is MDHEN and CDR2 is SYDVKM. The CDR3 sequence: CASSSGQGVFYGYTF. For the CDR3, the DNA is TGTGCCAGCAGTTCTGGACAGGGTGTTTTTTATGGCTACACCTTC.

This sequence joins TRBV27 and TRBJ2-7, with D possibly being TRBD1 (6 bases). Trimming removed 3 bases at V and 3 bases at J, with 18 bases between. The CDR3 has 16 residues. Germline CDR1 reads MNHEY; CDR2 reads SMNVEV (reference sequence). CDR3 region: CASSFTRTVAYYEQYF. The CDR3, as DNA: TGTGCCAGCAGTTTCACACGGACAGTAGCCTACTACGAGCAGTACTTC.

The rearrangement links TRBV5-1 to TRBJ1-1; D is unclear. The germline V and J ends were trimmed by 4 bases and 6 bases, with 19 bases remaining between them. Germline V gene sequence: CDR1 SGHRS, CDR2 YFSETQ. The CDR3 is 15 residues long. CDR3 loop: CASSGLVEVNSEAFF. The CDR3 nucleotides are TGCGCCAGCAGCGGCTTAGTGGAGGTGAATTCTGAAGCTTTCTTT.

The chain joins TRBV19 to TRBJ2-7, with TRBD1 matching over 7 bases. Germline CDR1 LNHDA, CDR2 SQIVND (reference sequence). V shed 5 bases and J 5 bases; nucleotides not matched to a gene: 12. The CDR3 sequence is 15 residues long. The DNA of the CDR3 is TGTGCCAGTAGTCCAACCGGGACAGCTCAACACGAGCAGTACTTC. The encoded protein is CASSPTGTAQHEQYF.

V usage is TRBV7-7 and J usage is TRBJ2-1, with 15 positions matching TRBD2. Per germline, CDR1 SSHAT and CDR2 FNYEAQ (reference sequence). The junction had 9 bases not matched to a gene; V was cut back by 5 bases and J by 13 bases. This CDR3 region has 15 residues. CDR3 in DNA: TGTGCCAGCAGCATAGGACTAGCGGGAGGGGACAGACAGTTCTTC. Amino acid sequence: CASSIGLAGGDRQFF.

This chain links TRBV5-1 with TRBJ2-5; 7 nucleotides match TRBD1. CDR1 SGHRS and CDR2 YFSETQ come from the germline V gene. V dropped 5 bases and J dropped 3; count of bases not matched to a gene: 7. There are 14 residues in the CDR3. For the CDR3, the DNA is TGCGCCAGCAGTCCAGGACAGGTAGAAGAGACCCAGTACTTC. It specifies CASSPGQVEETQYF.

This clone was observed once. V is TRBV4-3 and J is TRBJ2-7; 8 bases map to TRBD1. The V gene end was trimmed by 2 bases and the J gene end by 2 bases; junction bases not matched to a gene: 8. CDR1 is LGHNA, CDR2 YSLEER, per germline. This CDR3 spans 16 amino acids. In DNA form, the CDR3 reads TGCGCCAGCAGCCAACAAGTGGGACAGGAGACCTACGAGCAGTACTTC. Translating it yields CASSQQVGQETYEQYF.

V usage is TRBV18 and J usage is TRBJ1-1, with D uncertain. The CDR3 spans 13 residues. Germline V CDR1 and CDR2: KGHSH, LQKENI. V gave up 2 bases and J gave up 3 bases, with 7 bases separating them. The CDR3 coding sequence is TGTGCCAGCTCACCAGAGGGTTACACTGAAGCTTTCTTT. Translation: CASSPEGYTEAFF.

The chain has TRBV11-2 and TRBJ2-2; 12 positions agree with TRBD2. Per germline, CDR1 SGHAT and CDR2 FQNNGV. V shed 6 bases and J 5 bases; nucleotides not matched to a gene: 4. This CDR3 contains 15 residues. The CDR3 DNA is TGTGCCAGCAGAAGGACTAGCGGGAAGACCGGGGAGCTGTTTTTT. It specifies CASRRTSGKTGELFF.

The V gene is TRBV4-3, the J gene TRBJ2-1; 11 bases align to TRBD2. Germline V gene lookup returns CDR1 LGHNA and CDR2 YSLEER. This CDR3 is 18 amino acids long. The trim removed 0 bases at V and 2 bases at J, leaving 6 bases unmatched. The CDR3 is CASSQDTSGSPTYNEQFF. The CDR3 region has the DNA TGCGCCAGCAGCCAAGACACTAGCGGGAGCCCCACCTACAATGAGCAGTTCTTC.

The J gene is TRBJ2-7, the V gene TRBV5-1; D unclear. Germline V gene lookup returns CDR1 SGHRS and CDR2 YFSETQ. Trimming removed 0 bases at V and 0 bases at J, with 10 bases between. The length of the CDR3 is 15 residues. CDR3 protein: CASSLVGLSSYEQYF. CDR3 DNA sequence: TGCGCCAGCAGCTTGGTTGGGCTCAGCTCCTACGAGCAGTACTTC.

The J gene is TRBJ1-3, the V gene TRBV5-1; D call uncertain. V gave up 7 bases and J gave up 5 bases, with 16 bases separating them. The CDR3 is 14 amino acids. The germline gives CDR1 SGHRS, CDR2 YFSETQ. The CDR3 nucleotides are TGCGCCAGCGGAGAAGTGCAATCCAGAAACACCATATATTTT. Translating gives CASGEVQSRNTIYF.

A few counts support this clone. This chain connects TRBV5-4 to TRBJ2-5, with a tentative D call TRBD1 (6 bases). Trimming stripped 9 bases from V and 5 bases from J, with 23 bases between. Germline values: CDR1 SGHNT, CDR2 YYREEE (reference sequence). This CDR3 contains 15 residues. The chain's CDR3 is CATRVQGRRWETQYF. The CDR3 DNA follows: TGTGCCACCAGAGTACAGGGTCGGAGATGGGAGACCCAGTACTTC.

This CDR3 is CASSILSGQMPYNEQFF. The CDR3 DNA is TGTGCCAGTAGTATACTATCGGGACAGATGCCCTACAATGAGCAGTTCTTC. V usage is TRBV19 and J usage is TRBJ2-1; 7 bases match TRBD1. CDR1 and CDR2 (germline): LNHDA, SQIVND (reference sequence). The trim removed 2 bases at V and 2 bases at J, leaving 9 bases unmatched. The CDR3 runs to 17 residues.

The chain has TRBV12-5 and TRBJ2-2; 14 bases agree with TRBD2. CDR3 length: 17 residues. Germline V gives CDR1 LGHNT, CDR2 FRNRAP. Trimming cost V 7 bases and J 4 bases; bases outside gene matches: 8. CDR3 DNA sequence: TGTGCTAGTGTGCCTGGGACTAGCGGGAGCAGCACCGGGGAGCTGTTTTTT. Encoded protein: CASVPGTSGSSTGELFF.

The rearrangement joins TRBV30 to TRBJ1-2, with 7 nucleotides matching TRBD1. The J segment lost 7 bases and the V segment lost 2 bases, leaving 22 bases of the junction unmatched. CDR3 length equals 18 residues. Per germline, CDR1 GTSNPN and CDR2 SVGIG (reference sequence). In DNA form, the CDR3 reads TGTGCCTGGAGTCGTGGGAGCATGCTAAGGGGGCGAGGAAGTGGCTACACCTTC. This encodes CAWSRGSMLRGRGSGYTF.

V gene TRBV11-2 combines with J gene TRBJ2-7, with TRBD2 matching 9 bases. Germline V gene data show CDR1 as SGHAT and CDR2 as FQNNGV. Losses at the gene ends were 4 bases for V and 4 bases for J; bases not matched to a gene: 11. The CDR3 runs 16 residues. CDR3 sequence: CASSWRLAGERYEQYF. The DNA of the CDR3 is TGTGCCAGCAGCTGGCGATTAGCGGGAGAAAGGTACGAGCAGTACTTC.

This clone was counted once. V is TRBV28 and J is TRBJ1-3, with D uncertain. CDR3 length: 13 residues. Trimming removed 2 bases from V and 2 bases from J, with 4 bases in between. CDR1 and CDR2 from the germline V gene are MDHEN and SYDVKM. The chain's CDR3 is CASSLEAGNTIYF. The CDR3 DNA sequence: TGTGCCAGCAGTTTAGAGGCTGGAAACACCATATATTTT.

The V gene is TRBV5-1, the J gene TRBJ2-7; 7 nucleotides agree with TRBD1. V lost 5 bases to trimming and J lost 5 bases; unmatched junction nucleotides: 7. CDR1 and CDR2 (germline): SGHRS, YFSETQ. The CDR3 is 13 residues long. The CDR3 nucleotides read TGCGCCAGCAGGTTTGGACAGGAGGACGAGCAGTACTTC. It encodes CASRFGQEDEQYF.

The J gene is TRBJ1-5, the V gene TRBV5-8; D gene ambiguous. The ends were cut back, 6 bases at V and 4 bases at J, with 8 bases in the middle. This CDR3 has 12 amino acids. Germline V CDR1 and CDR2: SGHTS, YDEGEE. The chain's CDR3 is CASNPRNQPQHF. As DNA, the CDR3 is TGTGCCAGCAACCCCCGGAATCAGCCCCAGCATTTT. Drawing the rest from reference TRBV5-8 and TRBJ1-5, the complete variable domain is EAGVTQSPTHLIKTRGQQATLRCSPISGHTSVYWYQQALGLGLQFLLWYDEGEERNRGNFPPRFSGRQFPNYSSELNVNALELEDSALYLCASNPRNQPQHFGDGTRLSIL.

The chain combines TRBV4-1 with TRBJ1-5; D is perhaps TRBD1 (5 bases). There are 17 residues in the CDR3. Between the trimmed V and J ends, which lost 3 bases and 5 bases, there was a span of 20 bases. Looked up from germline, CDR1 is MGHRA and CDR2 is YSYEKL. The CDR3 DNA follows: TGCGCCAGCAGCCAGGGGCCGACATACAGCGTACATCAGCCCCAGCATTTT. Translation gives CASSQGPTYSVHQPQHF.

This clone was seen just once. The chain carries TRBV18 and TRBJ2-7, with D possibly TRBD1 on 6 matching bases. Trimming shortened V by 1 base and J by 6 bases, and 19 bases separated the two germline ends. Germline values: CDR1 KGHSH, CDR2 LQKENI. This CDR3 is built from 16 residues. CDR3 sequence (DNA): TGTGCCAGCTCACCACGAAACAATAACAGGGTCAGCGAGCAGTACTTC. Its protein is CASSPRNNNRVSEQYF.

V and J are TRBV5-4 and TRBJ2-2, with 14 bases lining up with TRBD2. Unmatched junction bases numbered 14, after V lost 4 bases and J lost 9 bases. Looked up from germline, CDR1 is SGHNT and CDR2 is YYREEE (reference sequence). This CDR3 spans 18 amino acids. This CDR3 is CASSLRLAGGPGKRELFF. The CDR3 DNA is TGTGCCAGCAGCCTGAGACTAGCGGGGGGGCCGGGTAAGAGGGAGCTGTTTTTT. The full variable domain, with the rest looked up from reference TRBV5-4 and TRBJ2-2, is ETGVTQSPTHLIKTRGQQVTLRCSSQSGHNTVSWYQQALGQGPQFIFQYYREEENGRGNFPPRFSGLQFPNYSSELNVNALELDDSALYLCASSLRLAGGPGKRELFFGEGSRLTVL.

In DNA, the CDR3 is TGTGCCAGCAGCGTATACGAGCGGGGGACCTACTACAATGAGCAGTTCTTC. Translating gives CASSVYERGTYYNEQFF. This rearrangement joins TRBV9 to TRBJ2-1; 8 nucleotides match TRBD2. With V trimmed by 1 base and J by 3 bases, 9 bases remained unmatched. The germline gives CDR1 SGDLS, CDR2 YYNGEE. The CDR3 spans 17 residues.